The clone carrying this T cell receptor (beta chain) was counted only a few times. Its target is not known. The 5'RACE method, run with constant-segment primers, produced TCR alpha and TCR beta cDNA libraries (carrying sample barcodes and UMIs). Each CDR3 protein gets one entry after TCRdb re-called the 5' RACE reads with MiXCR. The repertoire has about 360,000 distinct CDR3 sequences, about an eighth of them found once; the top ten carry about 22%. This specimen belongs to a study of T-cell memory formation after mild COVID-19. Findings and caveats of the study: Prior to infection, memory already included some responding clones, suggesting cross-reactive memory joined. Day 15 to 85 contracting clones showed balanced CD4/CD8; later expanders leaned CD4+. Clonal second-wave expansions that peaked on day 37 had unconfirmed SARS-CoV-2 specificity.

V was shortened by 4 bases and J by 8 bases, with 14 bases between the two germline ends. The CDR3 contains 12 residues. CDR1 SQVTM and CDR2 ANQGSEA come from the germline V gene. The gene calls are TRBV29-1 and TRBJ1-1; a possible D gene is TRBD1 (6 bases). Sequencing used PBMCs or a T cell subset sorted from them (not recorded which). The source is a man aged 18 to 29 who had mild COVID-19 (a few samples of this study predate the infection). Cell type and time point are not known. CDR3 amino acids: CSVAAAGTEAFF. The CDR3 DNA sequence: TGCAGCGTTGCAGCTGCGGGGACAGAAGCTTTCTTT.